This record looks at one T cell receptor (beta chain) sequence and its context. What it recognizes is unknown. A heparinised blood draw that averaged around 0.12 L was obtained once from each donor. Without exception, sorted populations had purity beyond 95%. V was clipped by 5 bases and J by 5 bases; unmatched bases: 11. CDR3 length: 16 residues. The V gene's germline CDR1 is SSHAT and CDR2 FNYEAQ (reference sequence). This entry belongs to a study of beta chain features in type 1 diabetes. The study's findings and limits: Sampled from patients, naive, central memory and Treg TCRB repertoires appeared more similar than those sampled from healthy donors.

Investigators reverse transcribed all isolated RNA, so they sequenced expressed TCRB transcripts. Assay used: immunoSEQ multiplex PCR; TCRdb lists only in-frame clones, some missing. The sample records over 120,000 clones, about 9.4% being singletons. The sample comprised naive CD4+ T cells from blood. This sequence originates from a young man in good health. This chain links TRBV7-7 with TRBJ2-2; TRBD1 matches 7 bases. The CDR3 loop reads CASSRWGQGVTGELFF. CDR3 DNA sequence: TGTGCCAGCAGCCGTTGGGGTCAGGGGGTGACCGGGGAGCTGTTTTTT.